The sequence of this T cell receptor (beta chain) was determined in a study of blood T cells in healthy people across ages. This clonotype is a singleton in its sample. Combining a sample-barcoded 5' primer with a J-beta primer mix, a second PCR ran for about 6 to 11 cycles. A 12-random-nucleotide template-switch adaptor tagged each cDNA molecule. TCRdb redid the calling of the 5' RACE reads with MiXCR, one entry per CDR3 protein. The table has approximately 680,000 distinct CDR3 sequences, about a third seen once. This clonotype was sampled from a woman of 80 years or more in good health. Sequenced sample: blood.

The CDR3 loop reads CASSPTAGGKRKTQYF. DNA of the CDR3: TGTGCCAGCAGCCCCACGGCGGGGGGCAAAAGGAAGACCCAGTACTTC. The gene calls are TRBV28 and TRBJ2-5; 8 positions agree with TRBD2. J lost 6 bases, V lost 6 bases, and 15 bases had no gene match. This CDR3 comprises 16 residues. Germline-derived CDR1 and CDR2 are MDHEN and SYDVKM.